This entry lists 11 T cell receptor beta chains sequenced from one sample in a study of regulatory T cells in long-lasting Graves disease. Arm-PCR of CDR3 regions with iRepertoire HTBI primers generated TCR beta libraries. TCRdb independently ran MiXCR on the multiplex PCR reads; one entry per CDR3 protein. The sample shows roughly 530,000 distinct CDR3 sequences, about 16% of them seen only once. Specified time point: newly diagnosed GD, antithyroid drugs for less than 3 months. The TCR library was prepared using RNA isolated from PBMCs. A further study also used this sample, focusing on T cells in Graves' hyperthyroidism and ophthalmopathy.

The sequences come from peripheral blood mononuclear cells (PBMCs), collected at new diagnosis, from a patient treated with antithyroid drugs. The receptor set was obtained from a woman aged 40-60 years with Graves disease.

This clonotype was seen at least ten times. The genes are TRBV11-2 and TRBJ2-3; 7 nucleotides agree with TRBD2. Germline V gene data show CDR1 as SGHAT and CDR2 as FQNNGV. J lost 6 bases, V lost 5 bases, and 17 bases had no gene match. The CDR3 runs 17 residues. The CDR3 DNA reads TGTGCCAGCAGCCATCCATCAAACCAGCGGGGCCGGGATACGCAGTATTTT. Protein sequence: CASSHPSNQRGRDTQYF.

This clonotype was counted ten times or more. The V and J genes are TRBV2 and TRBJ2-5, with D possibly being TRBD2 (5 bases). The V end was cut by 6 bases, the J end by 0 bases, with 8 bases between. The CDR3 spans 13 residues. The V gene's germline CDR1 is SNHLY and CDR2 FYNNEI. The CDR3 DNA sequence: TGTGCCAGCAGCGAGGGATACCAAGAGACCCAGTACTTC. Its translation: CASSEGYQETQYF.

This clonotype was observed a handful of times. The chain links TRBV3-1 to TRBJ1-1, with D perhaps TRBD1 (6 bases). This CDR3 contains 14 residues. Germline assignment: CDR1 LGHDT and CDR2 YNNKEL (reference sequence). V shed 0 bases and J shed 7 bases, with 12 bases lying between them. In DNA form, the CDR3 reads TGTGCCAGCAGCCAAGATCGGGGGGGGCTTGAAGCTTTCTTT. Protein sequence: CASSQDRGGLEAFF.

The chain combines TRBV24-1 with TRBJ2-1; D is perhaps TRBD1 (6 bases). Germline V gene data show CDR1 as KGHDR and CDR2 as SFDVKD. Trimming took 7 bases from V and 7 from J, leaving 13 bases between them. The CDR3 is 13 residues long. In DNA form, the CDR3 reads TGTGCCACCAGGCCGGCAAGGGGGAATGAGCAGTTCTTC. Translated: CATRPARGNEQFF.

The CDR3 is CASSKDSTGETQYF. As DNA, the CDR3 is TGTGCCAGCAGTAAGGACTCGACCGGGGAGACCCAGTACTTC. The V and J genes are TRBV2 and TRBJ2-5; D might be TRBD2 (5 bases). The ends were cut back, 5 bases at V and 5 bases at J, with 15 bases in the middle. CDR1 is SNHLY, CDR2 FYNNEI, per germline. CDR3 size: 14 residues. The full variable domain, in which reference TRBV2 and TRBJ2-5 provide the parts outside the CDR3, is EPEVTQTPSHQVTQMGQEVILRCVPISNHLYFYWYRQILGQKVEFLVSFYNNEISEKSEIFDDQFSVERPDGSNFTLKIRSTKLEDSAMYFCASSKDSTGETQYFGPGTRLLVL.

This clonotype was detected ten times or more. The gene calls are TRBV12-3 or TRBV12-4 and TRBJ1-1, with D uncertain. V dropped 3 bases and J dropped 7 bases, with 6 bases sitting between them. The CDR3 sequence is 11 residues long. In DNA, the CDR3 is TGTGCCAGCAGTTTTAGGAGTGAAGCTTTCTTT. This encodes CASSFRSEAFF.

The CDR3 coding sequence is TGTGCCAGCTCACCCGTGGACAGGGGAGTCACTGAAGCTTTCTTT. Amino acid sequence: CASSPVDRGVTEAFF. V is TRBV18 and J is TRBJ1-1; 9 positions agree with TRBD1. V was pared by 3 bases and J by 4 bases, with 6 bases of the junction left unmatched. CDR1 and CDR2 from the germline V gene are KGHSH and LQKENI. The CDR3 runs to 15 residues.

This clonotype has ten or more counts. V gene TRBV19 combines with J gene TRBJ2-7; D possibly uses TRBD1 or TRBD2 (5 bases each). CDR1 and CDR2 from the germline V gene are LNHDA and SQIVND (reference sequence). V lost 1 base and J lost 3, with 13 bases in between. This CDR3 spans 15 amino acids. As DNA, the CDR3 is TGTGCCAGTAGTATAGCTGGGCAGGGAGTCTACGAGCAGTACTTC. The encoded protein is CASSIAGQGVYEQYF. The full variable domain, with the rest looked up from reference TRBV19 and TRBJ2-7, is DGGITQSPKYLFRKEGQNVTLSCEQNLNHDAMYWYRQDPGQGLRLIYYSQIVNDFQKGDIAEGYSVSREKKESFPLTVTSAQKNPTAFYLCASSIAGQGVYEQYFGPGTRLTVT.

The genes are TRBV3-1 and TRBJ2-5; the D gene is possibly TRBD1 (6 bases). The CDR3 is 17 residues long. Between the trimmed V and J ends, which lost 4 bases and 3 bases, there was a span of 21 bases. In germline, CDR1 is LGHDT, CDR2 YNNKEL (reference sequence). As DNA, the CDR3 is TGTGCCAGCAGCCGAGTTGCGGGTAGTAGGGGGAAAGAGACCCAGTACTTC. The encoded protein is CASSRVAGSRGKETQYF.

The V gene is TRBV7-2, the J gene TRBJ1-3; no reliable D call. Germline CDR1 and CDR2: SGHTA and FQGNSA. V lost 5 bases and J 2 bases, leaving 13 bases between the germline ends. The CDR3 is 15 amino acids. The CDR3 loop is CASSLFSITGNTIYF. CDR3 coding DNA: TGTGCCAGCAGCCTCTTCTCGATCACTGGAAACACCATATATTTT. Variable domain in full (rest from reference TRBV7-2 and TRBJ1-3): GAGVSQSPSNKVTEKGKDVELRCDPISGHTALYWYRQSLGQGLEFLIYFQGNSAPDKSGLPSDRFSAERTGGSVSTLTIQRTQQEDSAVYLCASSLFSITGNTIYFGEGSWLTVV.

The chain combines TRBV25-1 with TRBJ1-3; unclear D gene. V lost 7 bases and J 4 bases, leaving 11 bases between the germline ends. CDR1 and CDR2 (germline): MGHDK, SYGVNS. The length of the CDR3 is 13 residues. The CDR3 nucleotides read TGTGCCAGCACCAGCGGCGGAGGAAACACCATATATTTT. Its translation is CASTSGGGNTIYF.